This paragraph reports one TCR beta chain. The antigen is not known. This specimen comes from a study of neoadjuvant anti-PD-1 for oral cavity cancer. Study-level points and caveats: Non-responders to neoadjuvant nivolumab had significantly more clonal PBMC T cells than responders.

Cohort: HPV-negative, locally advanced oral cavity squamous cell carcinoma patients. Blood cells were analyzed directly, without culture or expansion. Germline lookup yields CDR1 SGHNT and CDR2 YYREEE (reference sequence). CDR3 length: 16 amino acids. Trimming shortened V by 3 bases and J by 5 bases, and 20 bases separated the two germline ends. Six replicates per PBMC sample, mostly from around 500 ng of genomic DNA. Sequencing was performed with immunoSEQ multiplex PCR; in TCRdb, only in-frame clones are kept and a portion is missing. The sample includes 30,000 to 40,000 clones, about 87% of them seen just once.

V gene TRBV5-4 combines with J gene TRBJ2-5; D unresolved. This receptor was taken from a person aged 35-79 years with oral cavity squamous cell carcinoma. This specimen was PBMCs, taken before nivolumab (anti-PD-1) treatment. CDR3 DNA sequence: TGTGCCAGCAGCTCAGGTGCCTCACCCCTCTGGGAGACCCAGTACTTC. Its protein product is CASSSGASPLWETQYF.